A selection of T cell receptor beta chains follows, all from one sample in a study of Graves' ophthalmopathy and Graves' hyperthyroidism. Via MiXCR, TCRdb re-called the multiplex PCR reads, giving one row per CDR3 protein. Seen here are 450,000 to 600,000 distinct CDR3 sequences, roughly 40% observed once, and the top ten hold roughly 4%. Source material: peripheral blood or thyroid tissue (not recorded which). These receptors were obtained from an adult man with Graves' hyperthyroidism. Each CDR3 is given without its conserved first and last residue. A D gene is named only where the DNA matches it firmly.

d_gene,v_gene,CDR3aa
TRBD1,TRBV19,ASSMIPTGGADQPQH
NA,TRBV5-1,ASSLAGYYEQY
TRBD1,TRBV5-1,ASSPGQGAYYEQY
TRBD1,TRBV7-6,ASSLAPPSGSHIRDRGDYEQY
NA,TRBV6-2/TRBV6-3,ASSYTTGSQPQH
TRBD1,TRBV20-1,SARDRGASTNEKLF
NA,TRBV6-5,ASSLTGDSSGANVLT
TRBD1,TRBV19,ASATRTGSNQPQH
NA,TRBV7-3,ASSEGTRPLETQY
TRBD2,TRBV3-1,ASSPIGGWETQY
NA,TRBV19,ASSIRGVDNQPQH
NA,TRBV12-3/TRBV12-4,ASSWGRNEKLF
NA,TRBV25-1,ASSEYDFIGAF
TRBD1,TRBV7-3,ASSSTGDVYGYT
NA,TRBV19,ASSGGQPGQETQY
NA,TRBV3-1,ASSQRSNTGELF
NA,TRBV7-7,ASSLAVGGGYEAF
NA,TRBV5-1,ASSSESYEQY
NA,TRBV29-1,SVEGPYQETQY
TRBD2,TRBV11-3,ASSSGLAGVKETQY
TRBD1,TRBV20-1,SASATGYGYT
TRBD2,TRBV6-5,ASSPPGLATYEQY
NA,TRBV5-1,ASSSVTNFQGPSGNTIY
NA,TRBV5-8,ASSLSMAGSESYT
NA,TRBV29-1,SVVLKGTYVTGELF
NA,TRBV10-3,AKGGQSSYEQY
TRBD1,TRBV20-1,SATQKGQNYYGYT
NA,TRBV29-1,SVTGLSGNTIY
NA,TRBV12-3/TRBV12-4,ASTYNRESGYT
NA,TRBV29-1,SATEGRTGELF
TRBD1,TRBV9,ASSVAGGSYGYT
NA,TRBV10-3,AILPSDEQWGYT
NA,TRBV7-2,ASSLGRANEQF
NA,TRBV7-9,ASSLRAEPTDTQY
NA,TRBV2,ASFQGPYERY
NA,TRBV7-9,ASSLDKGSTDTQY
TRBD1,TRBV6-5,ASSYSDRRSYEQY
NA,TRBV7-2,ASSLNWGETQY
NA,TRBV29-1,SSGQPMRGYT
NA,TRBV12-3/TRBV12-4,ASSQGGTVGY
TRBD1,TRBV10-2,ASIGQGENYGYT
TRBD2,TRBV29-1,SVATSGRGDEQY
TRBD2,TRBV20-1,SAELAGGWDEQF
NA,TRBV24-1,ATSARPGPYEQY
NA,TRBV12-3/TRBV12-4,ASTLWGGTNTGELF
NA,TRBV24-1,ATAGRTETGTEAF
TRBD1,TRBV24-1,ATSENRDSQETQY
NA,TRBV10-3,AISDDRMTAKQLGTDTQY
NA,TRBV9,ASSQNVAVKETQY
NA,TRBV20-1,SAPGPAKFYEQY
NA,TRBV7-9,ASSQGQMNTEAF
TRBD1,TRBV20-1,SARDMTGRTEAF
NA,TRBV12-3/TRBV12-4,ASSRPGGSYEQY
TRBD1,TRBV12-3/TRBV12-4,ASRRGGDRGHEQY
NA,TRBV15,ATSSAGAGGYT
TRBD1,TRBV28,ASSLPAGTGGLETQY
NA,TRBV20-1,SARDGPGGGYT
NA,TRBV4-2,ASSQDINRDYGYT
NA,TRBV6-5,ASSYGPSRNFEAF
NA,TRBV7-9,ASSLGGAQPQQY